These 21 T cell receptor beta chains originate from one sample sequenced in a study of vaccination and CD4 T cells after COVID-19. Treatment denoted: approximately 10-day PBMC culture with coronavirus spike peptide pools or control peptides (ViraFEST assay). No cognate antigen is known for these TCRs. An Oncomine TCR Beta short-read assay was used to sequence the DNA from cultured CD4+ T cells. MiXCR was run by TCRdb on the PCR reads, yielding one entry per CDR3 protein. The repertoire holds about 9,000 distinct CDR3 sequences, with 59% as singletons. Sequences were obtained from CD4+ T cells from blood, cultured in vitro. The source is a human donor who had recovered from COVID-19.

The chain joins TRBV6-2 or TRBV6-3 to TRBJ1-2, with D possibly being TRBD1 (6 bases). V dropped 6 bases and J dropped 4 bases, with 9 bases sitting between them. CDR1 is MNHEY and CDR2 is SVGEGT in the germline V gene. The CDR3 has 12 amino acids. The CDR3 nucleotides are TGTGCCAGCAGCCGGGACATCTATGGCTACACCTTC. Residues: CASSRDIYGYTF.

V gene TRBV28 combines with J gene TRBJ1-2, with 7 positions matching TRBD1. V lost 2 bases to trimming and J lost 7 bases; unmatched junction nucleotides: 7. The CDR3 is 14 residues long. From germline, CDR1 is MDHEN and CDR2 SYDVKM. CDR3 sequence reads: CASSLRQGRGGYTF. CDR3 in DNA: TGTGCCAGCAGTTTAAGACAGGGAAGGGGTGGCTACACCTTC.

The CDR3 protein is CASSSRDRGRVETQYF. As DNA, the CDR3 is TGTGCCAGCAGCTCCCGGGACAGGGGAAGGGTGGAGACCCAGTACTTC. This chain joins TRBV7-2 and TRBJ2-5; 10 nucleotides align to TRBD1. This CDR3 is 16 amino acids long. The germline gives CDR1 SGHTA, CDR2 FQGNSA. J was trimmed by 5 bases and V by 4 bases; bases with no gene match: 10.

This clonotype was observed a handful of times. The chain couples TRBV7-2 to TRBJ1-2; D uncertain. The germline V and J ends were trimmed by 7 bases and 3 bases, with 9 bases remaining between them. The CDR3 runs 12 residues. The germline V gene encodes CDR1 SGHTA and CDR2 FQGNSA. CDR3 bases: TGTGCCAGCACTCAGGTCTACTATGGCTACACCTTC. This sequence encodes CASTQVYYGYTF.

The chain carries TRBV6-2 or TRBV6-3 and TRBJ2-7; D remains ambiguous. CDR3 length equals 13 residues. Germline V gives CDR1 MNHEY, CDR2 SVGEGT. V lost 5 bases, J lost 2 bases, and 10 bases lay in between. The CDR3 nucleotides read TGTGCCAGCAGTCCCCCTGTAACCTACGAGCAGTACTTC. Protein product: CASSPPVTYEQYF.

This clonotype was seen only a few times. CDR3 coding DNA: TGTGCCGCCGCGAGTAGTGGTTGGGAGACCCAGTACTTC. It specifies CAAASSGWETQYF. The chain links TRBV24-1 to TRBJ2-5; no firm D call. The germline V gene has CDR1 KGHDR and CDR2 SFDVKD. V was pared by 12 bases and J by 5 bases, with 18 bases between. The CDR3 is made up of 13 amino acids.

A few counts support this clonotype. The chain has TRBV27 and TRBJ1-6; 9 nucleotides line up with TRBD1. The CDR3 length is 14 residues. Trimming at V came to 4 bases and at J to 9 bases, leaving 4 bases not matched to a gene. In germline, CDR1 is MNHEY, CDR2 SMNVEV (reference sequence). The CDR3 here is CASSSGTGSSPLHF. The CDR3 nucleotides are TGTGCCAGCAGTTCCGGGACAGGGAGTTCACCCCTCCACTTT.

The sample holds a few counts of this clonotype. The genes are TRBV6-1 and TRBJ2-7; D is uncertain. The CDR3 is 13 amino acids. The V end lost 6 bases, the J end lost 2 bases, and 11 bases lay between the germline ends. Germline-derived CDR1 and CDR2 are MNHNS and SASEGT. CDR3 coding DNA: TGTGCCAGCAGCGCACAGCGCGCCTACGAGCAGTACTTC. Its protein product is CASSAQRAYEQYF.

This clonotype is medium-sized within its sample. The chain combines TRBV27 with TRBJ2-5, with 8 bases identical to TRBD1. V shed 5 bases and J 2 bases; nucleotides not matched to a gene: 4. Per germline, CDR1 MNHEY and CDR2 SMNVEV (reference sequence). The CDR3 loop spans 14 amino acids. DNA for the CDR3: TGTGCCAGCAGTCCATGGACAGGGCAAGAGACCCAGTACTTC. Its translation is CASSPWTGQETQYF.

The chain carries TRBV6-2 or TRBV6-3 and TRBJ2-5; TRBD2 matches 8 bases. The CDR3 runs 16 residues. Germline CDR1 MNHEY, CDR2 SVGEGT. V lost 5 bases to trimming and J lost 5 bases; unmatched junction nucleotides: 13. In DNA form, the CDR3 reads TGTGCCAGCAGTGCACCGGGGGGGCGGGAGGTGGAGACCCAGTACTTC. Its translation is CASSAPGGREVETQYF.

This clonotype was observed a few times. The genes are TRBV29-1 and TRBJ2-7, with D possibly being TRBD1 (5 bases). This CDR3 region has 13 residues. Germline-derived CDR1 and CDR2 are SQVTM and ANQGSEA. Trimming removed 6 bases at V and 1 base at J, with 13 bases between. CDR3 protein: CSVLDIRSYEQYF. CDR3 coding DNA: TGCAGCGTCCTGGACATACGGTCCTACGAGCAGTACTTC.

This clonotype was seen a handful of times. The chain links TRBV20-1 to TRBJ1-5; D gene unclear. The CDR3 extends over 14 amino acids. The ends were cut back, 6 bases at V and 3 bases at J, with 15 bases in the middle. The V gene's germline CDR1 is DFQATT and CDR2 SNEGSKA (reference sequence). CDR3: CSAQITSLNQPQHF. The CDR3 DNA is TGCAGTGCCCAAATAACCAGCCTCAATCAGCCCCAGCATTTT.

The chain employs TRBV7-2 and TRBJ1-1, with unresolved D. Looked up from germline, CDR1 is SGHTA and CDR2 is FQGNSA. V lost 1 base to trimming and J lost 3 bases, with 6 bases between them. The CDR3 is made up of 13 amino acids. The CDR3 sequence: CASSLEQYTEAFF. The CDR3 DNA is TGTGCCAGCAGCTTAGAACAGTACACTGAAGCTTTCTTT. Based on the CDR3 plus reference TRBV7-2 and TRBJ1-1, the full variable domain is GAGVSQSPSNKVTEKGKDVELRCDPISGHTALYWYRQSLGQGLEFLIYFQGNSAPDKSGLPSDRFSAERTGGSVSTLTIQRTQQEDSAVYLCASSLEQYTEAFFGQGTRLTVV.

The CDR3 region is CASSPWTGEDGGYTF. The CDR3 bases are TGTGCCAGCAGTCCGTGGACAGGGGAAGACGGTGGCTACACCTTC. The chain joins TRBV27 to TRBJ1-2; 9 nucleotides agree with TRBD1. The V and J ends lost 5 bases and 7 bases, in that order; junction bases with no gene match: 11. Germline V lookup: CDR1 MNHEY, CDR2 SMNVEV (reference sequence). The CDR3 loop spans 15 amino acids.

V and J are TRBV28 and TRBJ2-7; weak D call: TRBD1 (6 bases). CDR1 and CDR2 (germline): MDHEN, SYDVKM. CDR3 length: 14 residues. V was shortened by 3 bases and J by 2 bases, with 11 bases between the two germline ends. DNA of the CDR3: TGTGCCAGCAGTTTCGCAGGGGCCGCCTACGAGCAGTACTTC. It encodes CASSFAGAAYEQYF.

Sample share makes this clonotype large. CDR3 residues: CSAGTTSYEQYF. The CDR3 DNA sequence: TGCAGTGCCGGGACTACCTCCTACGAGCAGTACTTC. The chain couples TRBV20-1 to TRBJ2-7; 7 bases line up with TRBD2. This CDR3 contains 12 residues. V lost 6 bases, J lost 0 bases, and 2 bases stayed unmatched. CDR1 is DFQATT and CDR2 is SNEGSKA in the germline V gene (reference sequence).

V gene TRBV7-2 combines with J gene TRBJ2-5; 7 bases map to TRBD1. The CDR3 consists of 15 residues. V trimming: 5 bases; J trimming: 2 bases; junction bases outside the gene matches: 8. Germline loops: CDR1 SGHTA, CDR2 FQGNSA. DNA for the CDR3: TGTGCCAGCAGCATTCCGGGACAGCGTCAAGAGACCCAGTACTTC. Its protein is CASSIPGQRQETQYF.

The chain recombines TRBV6-2 or TRBV6-3 with TRBJ1-1; no clear D. CDR3 length: 11 residues. Between the trimmed V and J ends, which lost 9 bases and 0 bases, there was a span of 5 bases. In germline, CDR1 is MNHEY, CDR2 SVGEGT. The CDR3 reads CASTLNTEAFF. CDR3 nucleotides: TGTGCCAGTACACTGAACACTGAAGCTTTCTTT.

The table lists this clonotype with a few counts. The chain is built from TRBV7-9 and TRBJ2-2; D unresolved. The CDR3 totals 13 residues. CDR1 and CDR2 from the germline V gene are SEHNR and FQNEAQ (reference sequence). V was cut by 5 bases and J by 6 bases, with 10 bases left in between. CDR3 region: CASSRSVSGELFF. DNA of the CDR3: TGTGCCAGCAGCAGGAGCGTATCCGGGGAGCTGTTTTTT.

This CDR3 is CASSLLAGGVGETQYF. Here the CDR3 DNA reads TGTGCCAGCAGCTTGTTAGCGGGAGGGGTCGGGGAGACCCAGTACTTC. The chain employs TRBV5-5 and TRBJ2-5; 11 bases match TRBD2. V was clipped by 1 base and J by 5 bases; unmatched bases: 7. The CDR3 spans 16 residues. Per germline, CDR1 SGHKS and CDR2 YYEKEE (reference sequence).

The rearrangement joins TRBV28 to TRBJ1-6; D gene ambiguous. The germline V and J ends were trimmed by 7 bases and 7 bases, with 11 bases remaining between them. Germline V gives CDR1 MDHEN, CDR2 SYDVKM. The CDR3 runs 13 residues. CDR3 region: CASIKDGNSPLHF. Written as DNA, the CDR3 is TGTGCCAGCATCAAGGACGGGAATTCACCCCTCCACTTT.